What follows are 24 T cell receptor beta chains derived from one specimen sequenced in a study of T cell responses to AZD1222 COVID-19 vaccine. TCRdb's table, derived via immunoSEQ multiplex PCR, lists solely in-frame clones and lacks some. The sample contains more than 85,000 clones, around 90% of which appear only once. The sequencing here drew on peripheral blood, taken on day 0 of AZD1222 vaccination. These receptors all come from an adult in good health.

This rearrangement joins TRBV28 to TRBJ2-7, with D maybe TRBD1 (6 bases). CDR1 MDHEN and CDR2 SYDVKM come from the germline V gene. V was clipped by 8 bases and J by 4 bases, with 15 bases between them. The CDR3 is 13 residues long. Here the CDR3 reads CASRGTSLYEQYF. The CDR3 nucleotides are TGTGCCAGCCGTGGGACATCACTGTACGAGCAGTACTTC.

This clone was recorded once. The V gene is TRBV7-2, the J gene TRBJ1-2; D is perhaps TRBD1 (6 bases). Per the germline V gene, CDR1 is SGHTA and CDR2 is FQGNSA. CDR3 length equals 13 residues. V was trimmed by 8 bases and J by 4 bases, leaving 14 bases between them. The CDR3 sequence is CTSGGGPSYGYTF. The CDR3 nucleotides are TGTACCAGCGGTGGGGGGCCCAGCTATGGCTACACCTTC.

The chain has TRBV7-2 and TRBJ2-3, with a weak D call TRBD1 (5 bases). This CDR3 has 16 residues. Germline values: CDR1 SGHTA, CDR2 FQGNSA. Between the trimmed V and J ends, which lost 1 base and 0 bases, there was a span of 11 bases. CDR3 region: CASSLGGYPSTDTQYF. The CDR3 DNA sequence: TGTGCCAGCAGCTTAGGGGGCTATCCTAGCACAGATACGCAGTATTTT.

The V gene is TRBV3-1 (or the pseudogene TRBV3-2), the J gene TRBJ2-1, with 9 positions matching TRBD2. V shed 1 base, J shed 6 bases, and the junction held 4 bases outside the gene matches. This CDR3 spans 15 amino acids. From germline, CDR1 is LGHDT and CDR2 YNNKEL (reference sequence). The CDR3 loop is CASSQVLAGFNEQFF. CDR3 DNA: TGTGCCAGCAGCCAAGTGCTAGCGGGGTTCAATGAGCAGTTCTTC.

The table lists this clone with a few counts. The chain recombines TRBV11-1 with TRBJ2-3; D gene ambiguous. CDR3 size: 14 residues. Deletions cut 5 bases from V and 2 bases from J, with 11 bases between. CDR1 is SGHAT and CDR2 is FQDESV in the germline V gene (reference sequence). The CDR3 nucleotides are TGTGCCAGCAGCCGCATAATCAACACAGATACGCAGTATTTT. Its protein is CASSRIINTDTQYF.

Only a few counts were recorded for this clone. The chain combines TRBV2 with TRBJ1-1, with a weak D call TRBD1 (5 bases). Trimming left V 4 bases short and J 3 bases short, with 9 bases between. The CDR3 length is 13 residues. Looked up from germline, CDR1 is SNHLY and CDR2 is FYNNEI. The CDR3 loop reads CASSVGRDTEAFF. CDR3 nucleotides: TGTGCCAGCAGTGTTGGCAGGGACACTGAAGCTTTCTTT.

This clone was counted once. The J gene is TRBJ1-4, the V gene TRBV7-2, with 7 positions matching TRBD1. The CDR3 spans 15 residues. The germline CDR1 and CDR2 sequences are SGHTA and FQGNSA. Trimming took 4 bases from V and 6 from J; bases not matched to a gene: 8. CDR3 loop: CASSSRGGSDEKLFF. CDR3 nucleotides: TGTGCCAGCAGCTCCAGGGGGGGCAGCGATGAAAAACTGTTTTTT.

The gene calls are TRBV7-9 and TRBJ1-5; 7 bases align to TRBD1. V trimming: 5 bases; J trimming: 6 bases; junction bases outside the gene matches: 10. This CDR3 is 15 amino acids long. Germline CDR1 and CDR2: SEHNR and FQNEAQ (reference sequence). CDR3 DNA: TGTGCCAGCAGCAAGCAGGGGGAGTTTAGTCAGCCCCAGCATTTT. The encoded protein is CASSKQGEFSQPQHF.

This chain uses TRBV11-2 with TRBJ2-7; 12 positions agree with TRBD2. The CDR3 is 19 residues long. J gave up 9 bases and V 5 bases, and 23 bases lay outside the gene matches. The germline V gene encodes CDR1 SGHAT and CDR2 FQNNGV. The CDR3 here is CASSRRASGRGLPPPGQYF. In DNA, the CDR3 is TGTGCCAGCAGCCGTCGGGCTAGCGGGAGGGGTCTCCCTCCCCCGGGGCAGTACTTC.

The V and J genes are TRBV6-1 and TRBJ1-5, with D hard to call. The CDR3 sequence is 15 residues long. Germline V CDR1 and CDR2: MNHNS, SASEGT. V lost 8 bases to trimming and J lost 0 bases, with 14 bases between them. Here the CDR3 reads CASLLDSTSNQPQHF. Here the CDR3 DNA reads TGTGCCAGCCTCCTGGACTCGACTAGCAATCAGCCCCAGCATTTT.

The CDR3: CASSQGGLAVANEQFF. CDR3 nucleotides: TGTGCCAGCAGCCAAGGGGGACTAGCGGTTGCCAATGAGCAGTTCTTC. This sequence joins TRBV3-1 (or the pseudogene TRBV3-2) and TRBJ2-1, with 11 bases fitting TRBD2. After removal of 1 base from V and 6 bases from J, the junction contained 5 bases not matched to a gene. The CDR3 is made up of 16 amino acids. CDR1 and CDR2 (germline): LGHDT, YNNKEL (reference sequence).

This clone was seen a few times. The CDR3 DNA follows: TGTGCCAGCAGCAAAGGTGCGGGGGGAGATTACAATGAGCAGTTCTTC. It yields the protein CASSKGAGGDYNEQFF. The V call is TRBV21-1, the J call TRBJ2-1; TRBD2 is taken as the D call from the table, unchecked against the DNA. TRBV21-1 is flagged as a pseudogene. The CDR3 contains 16 residues.

This clone has a handful of counts. The rearrangement joins TRBV28 to TRBJ1-5, with D unresolved. The V gene lost 3 bases and the J gene lost 3 bases, with 9 bases spanning the gap. The CDR3 spans 14 residues. Germline CDR1 reads MDHEN; CDR2 reads SYDVKM. The CDR3, as DNA: TGTGCCAGCAGTTTCAGGCGGCACAATCAGCCCCAGCATTTT. As protein: CASSFRRHNQPQHF.

This rearrangement joins TRBV7-8 to TRBJ1-1; D gene ambiguous. CDR1 is SGHVS and CDR2 is FQNEAQ in the germline V gene. Trimming cost V 0 bases and J 7 bases, with 9 bases left between them. CDR3 length equals 13 residues. CDR3 in DNA: TGTGCCAGCAGCTTAGCCGCAGAGGGTGAAGCTTTCTTT. Translated: CASSLAAEGEAFF. Using reference TRBV7-8 and TRBJ1-1 for the parts outside the CDR3, the full variable domain is GAGVSQSPRYKVAKRGQDVALRCDPISGHVSLFWYQQALGQGPEFLTYFQNEAQLDKSGLPSDRFFAERPEGSVSTLKIQRTQQEDSAVYLCASSLAAEGEAFFGQGTRLTVV.

The table lists this clone with a count of one. This chain uses TRBV14 with TRBJ2-7; D is perhaps TRBD2 (5 bases). The CDR3 totals 16 residues. V was pared by 3 bases and J by 7 bases, with 22 bases between. Germline V gene lookup returns CDR1 SGHDN and CDR2 FVKESK. Written as DNA, the CDR3 is TGTGCCAGCAGCCAGAGGTTTAGCGTCAATCCGGGAGAGCAGTACTTC. Amino acid sequence: CASSQRFSVNPGEQYF.

The chain recombines TRBV3-1 (or the pseudogene TRBV3-2) with TRBJ2-7; TRBD1 matches 11 bases. Germline CDR1 is LGHDT and CDR2 is YNNKEL (reference sequence). The CDR3 covers 15 residues. The V gene end was trimmed by 4 bases and the J gene end by 4 bases; junction bases not matched to a gene: 6. CDR3 sequence (DNA): TGTGCCAGCAGCCCCACAGGACAGGGGGCTTACGAGCAGTACTTC. This codes for CASSPTGQGAYEQYF.

V gene TRBV3-1 (or the pseudogene TRBV3-2) combines with J gene TRBJ2-2, with D possibly matching TRBD2 (5 bases). Germline CDR1 and CDR2: LGHDT and YNNKEL (reference sequence). The V gene lost 4 bases and the J gene lost 3 bases, with 18 bases spanning the gap. The CDR3 covers 17 residues. CDR3 coding DNA: TGTGCCAGCAGCCCATACCCCGGGAAACGGGACACCGGGGAGCTGTTTTTT. It encodes CASSPYPGKRDTGELFF.

This chain joins TRBV7-9 and TRBJ1-6; TRBD1 agrees at 7 bases. Per germline, CDR1 SEHNR and CDR2 FQNEAQ (reference sequence). Losses at the gene ends were 5 bases for V and 2 bases for J; bases not matched to a gene: 9. The CDR3 extends over 17 amino acids. The CDR3 sequence is CASSPRQGSPYNSPLHF. The CDR3 coding sequence is TGTGCCAGCAGCCCTAGACAGGGCTCCCCCTATAATTCACCCCTCCACTTT. Together with reference TRBV7-9 and TRBJ1-6, the CDR3 gives the full variable domain: DTGVSQNPRHKITKRGQNVTFRCDPISEHNRLYWYRQTLGQGPEFLTYFQNEAQLEKSRLLSDRFSAERPKGSFSTLEIQRTEQGDSAMYLCASSPRQGSPYNSPLHFGNGTRLTVT.

The V gene is TRBV27, the J gene TRBJ2-3; possibly TRBD1 or TRBD2 for D (5 bases each). The CDR3 loop spans 13 amino acids. The germline V gene has CDR1 MNHEY and CDR2 SMNVEV (reference sequence). V was cut by 6 bases and J by 6 bases, with 13 bases left in between. The CDR3 loop reads CASSPGTTDTQYF. In DNA form, the CDR3 reads TGTGCCAGCAGCCCCGGGACCACGGATACGCAGTATTTT.

The chain has TRBV2 and TRBJ2-6; 11 nucleotides line up with TRBD2. In germline, CDR1 is SNHLY, CDR2 FYNNEI. CDR3 length equals 18 residues. With 5 bases clipped from V and 4 bases from J, the junction kept 10 bases outside the gene matches. The CDR3 nucleotides read TGTGCCAGCAGTCCGGGACTAGCGGTCCCGGCGGGGGCCAACGTCCTGACTTTC. This sequence encodes CASSPGLAVPAGANVLTF.

The CDR3 sequence: CASSHRFGSYNSPLHF. CDR3 nucleotide sequence: TGTGCCAGTAGTCACCGGTTTGGCTCCTATAATTCACCCCTCCACTTT. V usage is TRBV19 and J usage is TRBJ1-6; D unclear. V lost 5 bases, J lost 0 bases, and 11 bases lay in between. CDR1 is LNHDA, CDR2 SQIVND, per germline (reference sequence). There are 16 residues in the CDR3.

The chain uses TRBV25-1 and TRBJ1-2; tentative D call: TRBD1 (5 bases). This CDR3 is built from 13 residues. V was pared by 3 bases and J by 2 bases, with 7 bases between. The germline gives CDR1 MGHDK, CDR2 SYGVNS. The CDR3 reads CASSEGDNYGYTF. In DNA form, the CDR3 reads TGTGCCAGCAGTGAGGGGGACAACTATGGCTACACCTTC.

The V call is TRBV5-1, the J call TRBJ2-7; D remains unclear. CDR1 is SGHRS and CDR2 is YFSETQ in the germline V gene. This CDR3 region has 14 residues. V lost 0 bases, J lost 5 bases, and 12 bases lay in between. CDR3 sequence reads: CASSLATEFNEQYF. CDR3 in DNA: TGCGCCAGCAGCTTGGCCACTGAGTTTAACGAGCAGTACTTC.

The chain has TRBV5-8 and TRBJ2-7; TRBD1 agrees at 8 bases. Germline lookup yields CDR1 SGHTS and CDR2 YDEGEE. This CDR3 spans 18 amino acids. J gave up 4 bases and V 2 bases, and 17 bases lay outside the gene matches. This CDR3 is CASSLRSPETGVSYEQYF. DNA for the CDR3: TGTGCCAGCAGCTTACGTTCGCCAGAGACAGGGGTTTCGTACGAGCAGTACTTC.